A selection of T cell receptor beta chains follows, all from one sample in a study of OX40 agonist ivuxolimab in advanced cancers. Produced via immunoSEQ multiplex PCR; TCRdb's table is partial and in-frame only. This table holds more than 60,000 clones, roughly 85% found once. The sample in question was CD4+ or CD8+ T cells sorted from blood, obtained in a trial of the OX40 agonist ivuxolimab. Receptor source: an adult with an advanced solid tumor such as melanoma, head and neck, liver or kidney cancer. Both conserved end residues are part of each CDR3. A D gene is named only where the DNA matches it firmly.

>NA|TRBV19|TRBJ1-2
CASSPPGTVNYGYTF
TGTGCCAGTAGTCCCCCCGGGACGGTAAACTATGGCTACACCTTC
>NA|TRBV5-6|TRBJ1-3
CASTPRAPRSGNTIYF
TGTGCCAGCACCCCTCGGGCTCCTCGCTCTGGAAACACCATATATTTT
>TRBD1|TRBV6-1|TRBJ1-2
CASSDGPRLQGAGGYTF
TGTGCCAGCAGTGACGGACCGCGTCTTCAGGGGGCCGGTGGCTACACCTTC
>TRBD2|TRBV19|TRBJ2-2
CASSPPSGAGGATGELFF
TGTGCCAGTAGTCCCCCCTCAGGTGCGGGGGGAGCAACCGGGGAGCTGTTTTTT
>NA|TRBV6-5|TRBJ1-1
CASSYSIDVNTEAFF
TGTGCCAGCAGTTACTCCATCGATGTAAACACTGAAGCTTTCTTT
>NA|TRBV7-3|TRBJ2-2
CASSFRGPTGELFF
TGTGCCAGCAGCTTTCGCGGCCCGACCGGGGAGCTGTTTTTT
>NA|TRBV30|TRBJ1-2
CAWSEGPGDYGYTF
TGTGCCTGGAGTGAGGGGCCAGGGGACTATGGCTACACCTTC
>NA|TRBV5-4|TRBJ1-2
CASSPDGHYGYTF
TGTGCCAGCAGCCCCGACGGCCACTATGGCTACACCTTC
>TRBD2|TRBV30|TRBJ2-3
CAWSLLAGGVNTQYF
TGTGCCTGGAGCCTACTAGCGGGGGGGGTAAATACGCAGTATTTT
>TRBD2|TRBV7-2|TRBJ2-3
CASSRLAGGSTDTQYF
TGTGCCAGCAGCAGACTAGCGGGGGGAAGCACAGATACGCAGTATTTT